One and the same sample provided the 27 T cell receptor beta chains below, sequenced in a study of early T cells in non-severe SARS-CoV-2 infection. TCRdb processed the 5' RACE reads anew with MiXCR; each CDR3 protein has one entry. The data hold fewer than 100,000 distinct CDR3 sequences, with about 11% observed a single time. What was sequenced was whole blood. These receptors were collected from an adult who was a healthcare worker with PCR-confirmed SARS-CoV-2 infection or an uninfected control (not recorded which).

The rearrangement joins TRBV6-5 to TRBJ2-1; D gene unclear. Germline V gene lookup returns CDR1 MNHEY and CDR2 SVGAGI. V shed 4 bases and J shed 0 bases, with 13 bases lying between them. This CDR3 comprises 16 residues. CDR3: CASSSSGRTSYNEQFF. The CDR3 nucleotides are TGTGCCAGCAGTTCCTCCGGGCGGACCTCCTACAATGAGCAGTTCTTC.

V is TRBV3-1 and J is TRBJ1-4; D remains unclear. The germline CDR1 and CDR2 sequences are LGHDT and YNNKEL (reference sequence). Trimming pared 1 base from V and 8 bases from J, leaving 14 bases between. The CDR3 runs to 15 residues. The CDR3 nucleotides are TGTGCCAGCAGCCAAGGACCGGACCGGGAAGAAAAACTGTTTTTT. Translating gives CASSQGPDREEKLFF.

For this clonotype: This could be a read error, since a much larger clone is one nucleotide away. CDR3 sequence reads: CASSLRQVQREKLSF. CDR3 in DNA: TGTGCCAGTAGTTTACGACAGGTCCAACGAGAAAAACTGTCTTTT. The gene calls are TRBV19 and TRBJ1-4; D perhaps matches TRBD1 (6 bases). CDR3 size: 15 residues. CDR1 and CDR2 (germline): LNHDA, SQIVND (reference sequence).

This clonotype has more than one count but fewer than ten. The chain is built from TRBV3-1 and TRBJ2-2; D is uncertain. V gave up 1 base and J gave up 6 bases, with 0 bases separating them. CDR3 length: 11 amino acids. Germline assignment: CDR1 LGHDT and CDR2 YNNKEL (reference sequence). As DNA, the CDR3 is TGTGCCAGCAGCCAAGCCGGGGAGCTGTTTTTT. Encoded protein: CASSQAGELFF.

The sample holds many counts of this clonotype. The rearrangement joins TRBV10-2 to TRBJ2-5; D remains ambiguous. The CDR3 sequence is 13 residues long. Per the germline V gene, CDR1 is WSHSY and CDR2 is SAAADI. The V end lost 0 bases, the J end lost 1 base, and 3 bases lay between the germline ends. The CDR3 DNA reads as TGCGCCAGCAGTGAGTCATCCCAAGAGACCCAGTACTTC. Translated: CASSESSQETQYF.

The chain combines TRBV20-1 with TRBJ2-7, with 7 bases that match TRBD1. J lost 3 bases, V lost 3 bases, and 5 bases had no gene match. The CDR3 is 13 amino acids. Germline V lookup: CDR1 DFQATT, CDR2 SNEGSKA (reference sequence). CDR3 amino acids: CSARTGRNYEQYF. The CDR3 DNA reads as TGCAGTGCTAGGACAGGGCGAAACTACGAGCAGTACTTC.

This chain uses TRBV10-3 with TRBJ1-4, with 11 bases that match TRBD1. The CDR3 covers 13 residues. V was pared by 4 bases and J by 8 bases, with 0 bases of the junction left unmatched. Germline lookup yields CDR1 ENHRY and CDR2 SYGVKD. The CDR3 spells CAISGTGGEKLFF. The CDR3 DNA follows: TGTGCCATCAGTGGGACAGGGGGCGAAAAACTGTTTTTT.

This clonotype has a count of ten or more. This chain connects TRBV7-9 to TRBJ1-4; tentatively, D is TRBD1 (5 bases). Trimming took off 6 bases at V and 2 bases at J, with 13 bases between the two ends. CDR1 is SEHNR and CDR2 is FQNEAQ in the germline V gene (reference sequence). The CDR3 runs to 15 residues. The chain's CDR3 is CASSTIRDTNEKLFF. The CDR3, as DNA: TGTGCCAGCAGTACTATCCGGGACACTAATGAAAAACTGTTTTTT.

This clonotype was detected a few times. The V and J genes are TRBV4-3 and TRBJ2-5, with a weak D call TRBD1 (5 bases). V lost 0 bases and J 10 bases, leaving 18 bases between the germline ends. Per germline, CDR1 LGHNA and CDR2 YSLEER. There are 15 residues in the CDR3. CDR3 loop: CASSQDVGRAQVQYF. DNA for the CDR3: TGCGCCAGCAGCCAAGATGTGGGCAGGGCCCAGGTCCAGTACTTC.

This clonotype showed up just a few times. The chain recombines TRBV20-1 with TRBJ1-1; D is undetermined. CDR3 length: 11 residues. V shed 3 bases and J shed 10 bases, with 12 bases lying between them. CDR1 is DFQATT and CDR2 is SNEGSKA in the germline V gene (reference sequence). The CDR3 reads CSARGSAGAFF. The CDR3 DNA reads TGCAGTGCTAGGGGGTCTGCGGGAGCTTTCTTT.

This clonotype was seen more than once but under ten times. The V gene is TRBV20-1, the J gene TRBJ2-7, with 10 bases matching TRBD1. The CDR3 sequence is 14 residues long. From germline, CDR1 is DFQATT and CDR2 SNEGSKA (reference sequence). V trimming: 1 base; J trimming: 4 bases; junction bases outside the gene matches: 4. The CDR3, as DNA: TGCAGTGCTAGAGGGACAGGGGGTGGTTACGAGCAGTACTTC. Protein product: CSARGTGGGYEQYF.

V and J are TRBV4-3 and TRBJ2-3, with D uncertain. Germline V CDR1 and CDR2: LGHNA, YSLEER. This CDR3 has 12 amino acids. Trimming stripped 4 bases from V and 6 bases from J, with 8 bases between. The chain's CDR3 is CASSLDWDTQYF. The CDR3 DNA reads TGCGCCAGCAGCCTAGACTGGGATACGCAGTATTTT.

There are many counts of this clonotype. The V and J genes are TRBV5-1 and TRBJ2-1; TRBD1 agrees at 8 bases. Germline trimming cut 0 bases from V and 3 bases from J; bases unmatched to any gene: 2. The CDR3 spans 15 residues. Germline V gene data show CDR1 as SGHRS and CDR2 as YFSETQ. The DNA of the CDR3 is TGCGCCAGCAGCTTGGGGGACAGGTTCTACAATGAGCAGTTCTTC. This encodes CASSLGDRFYNEQFF.

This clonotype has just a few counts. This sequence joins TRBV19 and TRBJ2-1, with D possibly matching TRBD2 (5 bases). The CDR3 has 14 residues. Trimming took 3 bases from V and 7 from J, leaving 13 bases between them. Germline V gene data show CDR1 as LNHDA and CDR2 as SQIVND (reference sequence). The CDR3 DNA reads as TGTGCCAGTAGTATTGTCCTAGCTAGTAATGAGCAGTTCTTC. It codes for CASSIVLASNEQFF.

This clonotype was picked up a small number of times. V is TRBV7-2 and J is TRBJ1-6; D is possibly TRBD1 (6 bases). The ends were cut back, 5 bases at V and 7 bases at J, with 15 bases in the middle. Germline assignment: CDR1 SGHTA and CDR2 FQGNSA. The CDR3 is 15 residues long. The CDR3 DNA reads TGTGCCAGCAGCCTTATCTTACAGGGCAATTCACCCCTCCACTTT. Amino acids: CASSLILQGNSPLHF.

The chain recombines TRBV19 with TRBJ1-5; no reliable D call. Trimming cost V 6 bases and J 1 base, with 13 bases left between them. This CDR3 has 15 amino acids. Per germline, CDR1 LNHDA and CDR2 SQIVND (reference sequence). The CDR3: CASRLTEMSNQPQHF. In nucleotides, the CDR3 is TGTGCCAGTAGACTCACAGAGATGAGCAATCAGCCCCAGCATTTT.

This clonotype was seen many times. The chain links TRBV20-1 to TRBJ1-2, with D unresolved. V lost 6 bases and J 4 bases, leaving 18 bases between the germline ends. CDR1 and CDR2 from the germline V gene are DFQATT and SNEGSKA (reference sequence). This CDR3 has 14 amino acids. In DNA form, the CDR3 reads TGCAGTGCGCCCACTACGGGCCCGCCCTATGGCTACACCTTC. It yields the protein CSAPTTGPPYGYTF.

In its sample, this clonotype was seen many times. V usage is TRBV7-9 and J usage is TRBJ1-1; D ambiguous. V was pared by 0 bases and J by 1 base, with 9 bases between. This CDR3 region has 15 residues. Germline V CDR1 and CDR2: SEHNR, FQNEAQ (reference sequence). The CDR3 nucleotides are TGTGCCAGCAGCTTAGCTTATGATAGGAACACTGAAGCTTTCTTT. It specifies CASSLAYDRNTEAFF.

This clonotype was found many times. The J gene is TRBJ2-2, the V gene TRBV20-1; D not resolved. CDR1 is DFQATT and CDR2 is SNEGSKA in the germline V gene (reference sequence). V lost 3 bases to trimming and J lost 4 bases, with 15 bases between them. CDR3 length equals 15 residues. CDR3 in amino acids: CSASHTGFRTGELFF. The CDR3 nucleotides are TGCAGTGCTAGCCATACGGGCTTCCGCACCGGGGAGCTGTTTTTT.

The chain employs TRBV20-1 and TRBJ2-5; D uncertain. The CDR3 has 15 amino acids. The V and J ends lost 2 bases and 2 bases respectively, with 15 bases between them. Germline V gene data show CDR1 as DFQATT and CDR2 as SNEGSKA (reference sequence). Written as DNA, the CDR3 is TGCAGTGCTAGACCTCCCGGCGTGCAGCAAGAGACCCAGTACTTC. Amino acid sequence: CSARPPGVQQETQYF.

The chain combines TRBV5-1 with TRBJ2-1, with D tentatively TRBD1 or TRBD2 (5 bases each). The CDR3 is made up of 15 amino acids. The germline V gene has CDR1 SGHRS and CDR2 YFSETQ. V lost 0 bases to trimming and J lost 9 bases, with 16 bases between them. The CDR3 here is CASSLARDPRGEQFF. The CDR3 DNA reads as TGCGCCAGCAGCTTGGCCAGGGACCCAAGAGGTGAGCAGTTCTTC.

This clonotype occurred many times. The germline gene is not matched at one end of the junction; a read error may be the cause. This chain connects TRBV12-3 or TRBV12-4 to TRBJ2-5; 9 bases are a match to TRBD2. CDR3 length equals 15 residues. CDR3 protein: CASRLAGANQETQYF. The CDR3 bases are TGTGCCAGCAGATTAGCGGGGGCGAATCAAGAGACCCAGTACTTC.

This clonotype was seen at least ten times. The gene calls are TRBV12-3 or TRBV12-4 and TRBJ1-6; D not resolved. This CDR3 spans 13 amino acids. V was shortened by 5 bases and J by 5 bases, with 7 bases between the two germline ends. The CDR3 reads CASSQANNSPLHF. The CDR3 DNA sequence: TGTGCCAGCAGTCAGGCAAATAATTCACCCCTCCACTTT.

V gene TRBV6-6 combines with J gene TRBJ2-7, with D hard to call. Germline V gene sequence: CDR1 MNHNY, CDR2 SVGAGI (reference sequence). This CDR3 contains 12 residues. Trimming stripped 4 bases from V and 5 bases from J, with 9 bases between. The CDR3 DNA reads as TGTGCCAGCAGTTCCACCCCGAACGAGCAGTACTTC. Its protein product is CASSSTPNEQYF.

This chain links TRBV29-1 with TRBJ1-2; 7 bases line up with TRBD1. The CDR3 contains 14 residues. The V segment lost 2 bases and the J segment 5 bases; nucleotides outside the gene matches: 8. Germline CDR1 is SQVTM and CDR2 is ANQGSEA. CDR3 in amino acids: CSVERQGVRYGYTF. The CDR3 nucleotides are TGCAGCGTTGAACGCCAGGGGGTCAGGTATGGCTACACCTTC.

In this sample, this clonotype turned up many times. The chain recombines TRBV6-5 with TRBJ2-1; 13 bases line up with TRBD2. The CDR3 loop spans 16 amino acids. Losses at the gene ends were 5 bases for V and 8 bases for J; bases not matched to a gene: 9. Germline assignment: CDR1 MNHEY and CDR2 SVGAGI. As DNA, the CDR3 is TGTGCCAGCAGTACTAGCGGGGGGGCGGGACTCCATGAGCAGTTCTTC. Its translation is CASSTSGGAGLHEQFF.

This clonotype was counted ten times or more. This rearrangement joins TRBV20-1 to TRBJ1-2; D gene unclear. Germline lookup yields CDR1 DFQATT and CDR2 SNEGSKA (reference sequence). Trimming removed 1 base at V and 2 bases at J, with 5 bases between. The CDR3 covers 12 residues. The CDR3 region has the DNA TGCAGTGCTAGAGTCCTGAACTATGGCTACACCTTC. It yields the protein CSARVLNYGYTF.